This T cell receptor beta chain was retrieved from a study of OX40 agonist ivuxolimab in advanced cancers. Study results and limitations: On average, CD8+ T cells had more expanded clones than CD4+.

Worth noting for this clone: The antigen remains unidentified.

With baseline, cycle 4 day 1, and cycle 7 day 1 as timepoints, blood was sampled. Method: immunoSEQ multiplex PCR; TCRdb's copy keeps in-frame clones and lacks some. Of tens of thousands of clones in the sample, approximately 78% were seen once. CDR3 length: 14 residues. The germline V gene has CDR1 LNHDA and CDR2 SQIVND (reference sequence). V was cut by 3 bases and J by 0 bases, with 9 bases left in between. The input for sequencing was CD4+ or CD8+ T cells sorted from blood, taken in a trial of the OX40 agonist ivuxolimab. The chain carries TRBV19 and TRBJ2-7; perhaps D is TRBD1 or TRBD2 (5 bases each). The sequence was collected from an adult with an advanced solid tumor such as melanoma, head and neck, liver or kidney cancer. The CDR3 region is CASSMGTLSYEQYF. CDR3 bases: TGTGCCAGTAGTATGGGGACCCTCTCCTACGAGCAGTACTTC. The variable domain in full, completed from reference TRBV19 and TRBJ2-7, reads DGGITQSPKYLFRKEGQNVTLSCEQNLNHDAMYWYRQDPGQGLRLIYYSQIVNDFQKGDIAEGYSVSREKKESFPLTVTSAQKNPTAFYLCASSMGTLSYEQYFGPGTRLTVT.